This T cell receptor beta chain comes out of a study of early stage breast cancer tumors. Study-wide points: Tumor and normal breast were distinguished via blood comparison in about 85% of the 16 patients. Chain pairing and CD4, CD8 or FOXP3 expression were not captured.

The data were produced by immunoSEQ multiplex PCR, yet TCRdb's version contains in-frame clones alone and is incomplete. The profile shows about 36,000 clones, approximately 69% of them singletons. CDR3 length: 16 residues. CDR1 is LNHDA and CDR2 is SQIVND in the germline V gene (reference sequence). V lost 3 bases and J 0 bases, leaving 13 bases between the germline ends. In regard to this clone: Antigen unknown.

This TCR derives from a person in their 60s with breast cancer. V usage is TRBV19 and J usage is TRBJ2-3, with D possibly TRBD2 on 5 matching bases. The specimen was blood. The CDR3 nucleotides read TGTGCCAGTAGTATTGGAAGCGGATCTAGCACAGATACGCAGTATTTT. It yields the protein CASSIGSGSSTDTQYF. Filled out from reference TRBV19 and TRBJ2-3, the complete variable domain reads DGGITQSPKYLFRKEGQNVTLSCEQNLNHDAMYWYRQDPGQGLRLIYYSQIVNDFQKGDIAEGYSVSREKKESFPLTVTSAQKNPTAFYLCASSIGSGSSTDTQYFGPGTRLTVL.